This T cell receptor beta chain came from a study of blood T cell repertoires in COVID-19 (TCRdb year 2020). About the investigation overall: Collaborator samples came from the United States, Italy and Spain and covered acute and convalescent phases of COVID-19. The prospective study material was composed of cDNA or gDNA derived from T cells, B-cell-depleted T cells, or PBMCs. The dataset comprised deeply sampled blood TCRbeta repertoires from subjects exposed to, actively infected with, or recovered from COVID-19. The repertoires were released in a freely available public database meant as a resource for research on the immune response to SARS-CoV-2. Samples were obtained from the ongoing ImmuneRACE study (first 160 participants) and from about 1,300 subjects provided by 6 global collaborators. The sample metadata nearly always contained a de-identified subject ID, COVID-19 status, age in years and sex. HLA class I and class II types, where available, came from metadata supplied by the sample provider rather than from assay-based typing. What the research found in general, with its limitations: How much clinical and demographic metadata was included differed by source and by participant, and the metadata was provided uncurated.

Of note for this clone: The target of this receptor is not known. Base qualities are missing; no much larger clone stands one base away.

CDR1 and CDR2 are read off the germline V gene (reference sequence) as LNHDA and SQIVND. From its cysteine to its phenylalanine, the CDR3 spans 14 amino acids. Of all the DNA, just the CDR3 is kept, 42 bases in frame from base 1. V is pruned by 7 bases and J by 2 bases, leaving 7 bases of the junction without a gene match. TCRbeta CDR3 regions were amplified from genomic DNA by means of the immunoSEQ Assay, a bias-controlled multiplex PCR. As for the original processing: The number of nucleated cells in each sample was estimated by amplification of reference gene primers within the assay. Sequence reads were collapsed and filtered to measure the absolute abundance of every unique TCRbeta CDR3 rearrangement. Productive Simpson clonality was computed per sample as the square root of Simpson's diversity index over productive rearrangements. TCRdb took this table from immuneACCESS and kept in-frame rearrangements with V and J called. Such tables lack part of the clones; where checked against another copy, unresolved V genes explain under half of the gap, and the rest is unexplained. Clone size and V and J calls were adopted from that table, with D and trimming inferred from the DNA. The sample data list around 140,000 clones, and roughly 86% of these were observed just once. The top ten clones comprise roughly 10% of the sample.

One collaborating source in Seattle enrolled patients during active infection and followed them longitudinally through the course of disease. Collaborating institutions collected whole blood in K2EDTA tubes following their own protocols. For TCRbeta analysis, collaborator samples were shipped as frozen whole blood, as isolated PBMCs, or as DNA extracted from either sample type. The rearranged chain carries TRBV19 and TRBJ1-1, and 7 junction bases match TRBD1. Sequenced input: peripheral blood. The TCR sequence derives from a woman aged 65 to 85 with COVID-19, enrolled during active disease. The DNA sequence is given as TGTGCCAGTACCAAAGACAGGGTTAACACTGAAGCTTTCTTT. Its amino acids are CASTKDRVNTEAFF.